The 24 T cell receptor beta chains given below trace back to one sample, sequenced in a study of T-cell reconstitution after alpha-beta-depleted transplantation in children. The TCRbeta library incorporated unique molecular identifiers. TCRdb reanalysed the PCR reads using MiXCR and keeps one entry per CDR3 protein. The sample lists about 290,000 distinct CDR3 sequences, about 9.4% seen once, with about 8% in the top ten. Sequencing used PBMCs, obtained before TCRalphabeta/CD19-depleted stem cell transplant. These receptors all stem from a boy under two years old with acute myeloid leukemia, due to receive a stem cell transplant.

This clonotype appeared a few times. V usage is TRBV5-1 and J usage is TRBJ2-1; no firm D call. This CDR3 region has 13 residues. Deletions cut 0 bases from V and 7 bases from J, with 8 bases between. From germline, CDR1 is SGHRS and CDR2 YFSETQ. The CDR3 coding sequence is TGCGCCAGCAGCTTGGTCCAGTATAATGAGCAGTTCTTC. Protein sequence: CASSLVQYNEQFF.

In this sample, this clonotype turned up many times. The chain recombines TRBV21-1 with TRBJ2-7; TRBD2 is taken as the D call from the table, unchecked against the DNA. TRBV21-1 is deemed a pseudogene. The CDR3 covers 16 residues. CDR3 DNA sequence: TGTGCCAGCAGCTTTAGACTAGCGGGACGAAACTACGAGCAGTACTTC. It translates to CASSFRLAGRNYEQYF.

To note about this clonotype: One end of the junction varies from germline; a read error may be responsible. V gene TRBV29-1 combines with J gene TRBJ2-4, with a possible D match to TRBD1 (6 bases). The germline V gene has CDR1 SQVTM and CDR2 ANQGSEA. The CDR3 sequence is 12 residues long. Written as DNA, the CDR3 is TGCATCGTTGGACAGACCAAAAACATTCAGTACTTC. Its translation: CIVGQTKNIQYF.

This clonotype was found a few times. This chain connects TRBV5-1 to TRBJ2-7; D could derive from TRBD1 or TRBD2 (6 bases each). The germline CDR1 and CDR2 sequences are SGHRS and YFSETQ. Trimming removed 2 bases at V and 0 bases at J, with 12 bases between. This CDR3 comprises 15 residues. The CDR3 DNA follows: TGCGCCAGCAGCTTACAGGGAGGTCCCTCCTACGAGCAGTACTTC. This translates into CASSLQGGPSYEQYF.

This clonotype was recorded many times. The chain is built from TRBV6-1 and TRBJ2-2; weak D call: TRBD1 (5 bases). Germline CDR1 reads MNHNS; CDR2 reads SASEGT. V was pared by 8 bases and J by 2 bases, with 15 bases between. The CDR3 covers 15 residues. CDR3 residues: CASVRVRDNTGELFF. The CDR3 DNA follows: TGTGCCAGCGTCCGGGTCAGGGATAACACCGGGGAGCTGTTTTTT.

The table lists this clonotype with many counts. V is TRBV20-1 and J is TRBJ2-2, with 10 bases identical to TRBD1. CDR1 DFQATT and CDR2 SNEGSKA come from the germline V gene (reference sequence). This CDR3 comprises 15 residues. V gave up 6 bases and J gave up 5 bases; unmatched junction bases: 9. The CDR3 DNA follows: TGCAGTGCGCCCGACAGGGGGCGTCATACCGGGGAGCTGTTTTTT. This gives the protein CSAPDRGRHTGELFF.

This clonotype was seen repeatedly, ten times or more. The genes are TRBV9 and TRBJ1-1, with D perhaps TRBD1 (6 bases). V lost 2 bases to trimming and J lost 0 bases, with 8 bases between them. The CDR3 spans 14 residues. CDR1 and CDR2 from the germline V gene are SGDLS and YYNGEE. CDR3 sequence reads: CASSVGHLNTEAFF. DNA of the CDR3: TGTGCCAGCAGCGTGGGACATTTGAACACTGAAGCTTTCTTT.

The rearrangement links TRBV12-3 or TRBV12-4 to TRBJ2-5; D gene ambiguous. This CDR3 region has 14 residues. Trimming took off 2 bases at V and 0 bases at J, with 7 bases between the two ends. The CDR3 spells CASSLILYQETQYF. The CDR3 DNA sequence: TGTGCCAGCAGTTTAATCTTGTACCAAGAGACCCAGTACTTC.

The chain has TRBV7-6 and TRBJ2-7, with TRBD2 matching 10 bases. The CDR3 is 16 residues long. Germline V gene data show CDR1 as SGHVS and CDR2 as FNYEAQ. Trimming took 1 base from V and 3 from J; bases not matched to a gene: 6. CDR3 bases: TGTGCCAGCAGCTTAGGGGCAGCGGGAGGGTTCTACGAGCAGTACTTC. It translates to CASSLGAAGGFYEQYF.

This clonotype was recorded many times. The gene calls are TRBV28 and TRBJ2-3; TRBD2 agrees at 7 bases. The CDR3 contains 13 residues. Germline assignment: CDR1 MDHEN and CDR2 SYDVKM. V gave up 5 bases and J gave up 4 bases; unmatched junction bases: 3. The CDR3 protein is CASSRTSPDTQYF. The CDR3 nucleotides read TGTGCCAGCAGTCGGACTAGTCCAGATACGCAGTATTTT. Full variable domain (remainder filled in from reference TRBV28 and TRBJ2-3): DVKVTQSSRYLVKRTGEKVFLECVQDMDHENMFWYRQDPGLGLRLIYFSYDVKMKEKGDIPEGYSVSREKKERFSLILESASTNQTSMYLCASSRTSPDTQYFGPGTRLTVL.

This clonotype was recorded at least ten times. In DNA, the CDR3 is TGCAGCGTTGATGAGGGGACAGGGATCTACGAGCAGTACTTC. It is translated as CSVDEGTGIYEQYF. V usage is TRBV29-1 and J usage is TRBJ2-7; 9 nucleotides line up with TRBD1. The trim removed 3 bases at V and 3 bases at J, leaving 6 bases unmatched. The CDR3 spans 14 residues. Germline V CDR1 and CDR2: SQVTM, ANQGSEA.

This clonotype was detected ten times or more. The genes are TRBV24-1 and TRBJ1-3; a weak D match, TRBD1 (6 bases). Germline V lookup: CDR1 KGHDR, CDR2 SFDVKD. The V gene lost 2 bases and the J gene lost 2 bases, with 9 bases spanning the gap. This CDR3 contains 15 residues. The chain's CDR3 is CATSDSAGAGNTIYF. The CDR3 nucleotides are TGTGCCACCAGTGATTCCGCAGGGGCTGGAAACACCATATATTTT.

This clonotype turned up a few times. The chain recombines TRBV28 with TRBJ1-2; perhaps TRBD1 as D (5 bases). This CDR3 comprises 16 residues. Deletions cut 1 base from V and 2 bases from J, with 14 bases between. Germline V gene sequence: CDR1 MDHEN, CDR2 SYDVKM. The CDR3 protein is CASSLSLPSGNYGYTF. CDR3 coding DNA: TGTGCCAGCAGTTTATCCCTTCCTTCAGGGAACTATGGCTACACCTTC.

This clonotype turned up a few times. The chain employs TRBV20-1 and TRBJ1-5; 7 bases are shared with TRBD1. Germline trimming cut 5 bases from V and 0 bases from J; bases unmatched to any gene: 7. Germline CDR1 DFQATT, CDR2 SNEGSKA (reference sequence). The length of the CDR3 is 15 residues. The CDR3 region is CSAPQGVRSNQPQHF. CDR3 sequence (DNA): TGCAGTGCTCCGCAGGGGGTACGTAGCAATCAGCCCCAGCATTTT.

This clonotype was recorded many times. The genes are TRBV4-3 and TRBJ2-5, with a possible D match to TRBD2 (6 bases). Deletions cut 1 base from V and 3 bases from J, with 15 bases between. Germline V CDR1 and CDR2: LGHNA, YSLEER. CDR3 size: 16 residues. The CDR3 DNA is TGCGCCAGCAGCCAAGTTGGCGGGGCGGAGGAAGAGACCCAGTACTTC. Translation gives CASSQVGGAEEETQYF.

This clonotype has ten or more counts. The chain couples TRBV7-9 to TRBJ2-1; 8 nucleotides align to TRBD2. The CDR3 contains 14 residues. Looked up from germline, CDR1 is SEHNR and CDR2 is FQNEAQ (reference sequence). J was trimmed by 4 bases and V by 5 bases; bases with no gene match: 4. The CDR3 nucleotides read TGTGCCAGCAGCAGGGGACTAGTGTACAATGAGCAGTTCTTC. Translating gives CASSRGLVYNEQFF.

The table lists this clonotype with many counts. J is TRBJ2-3 and V is TRBV10-3; weak D call: TRBD1 (6 bases). Trimming removed 6 bases from V and 6 bases from J, with 10 bases in between. CDR3 length: 12 amino acids. Germline CDR1 and CDR2: ENHRY and SYGVKD. CDR3 in amino acids: CAIRQDRDTQYF. In DNA, the CDR3 is TGTGCCATCAGACAAGACAGGGATACGCAGTATTTT.

Details on this clonotype: This may come from a read error, since a much larger clone is one base off. The chain's CDR3 is CASSYKYIQETQYF. DNA of the CDR3: TGTGCCAGCAGTTACAAATATATTCAAGAGACCCAGTACTTC. This sequence joins TRBV6-5 and TRBJ2-5; D unclear. V lost 2 bases and J lost 2, with 9 bases in between. Germline V gives CDR1 MNHEY, CDR2 SVGAGI. This CDR3 comprises 14 residues.

This clonotype was recorded many times. This chain joins TRBV28 and TRBJ1-4; 8 positions match TRBD1. The germline V gene encodes CDR1 MDHEN and CDR2 SYDVKM. The CDR3 extends over 15 amino acids. Trimming removed 5 bases from V and 7 bases from J; junction bases left unmatched: 9. CDR3 in DNA: TGTGCCAGCAGTCAAACCGGGACAGGCACTGAAAAACTGTTTTTT. Translation gives CASSQTGTGTEKLFF.

At least ten counts were recorded for this clonotype. This rearrangement joins TRBV14 to TRBJ2-2, with D possibly TRBD1 on 6 matching bases. The germline V gene encodes CDR1 SGHDN and CDR2 FVKESK. The CDR3 runs to 15 residues. V was shortened by 4 bases and J by 4 bases, with 13 bases between the two germline ends. The chain's CDR3 is CASSRRGGITGELFF. The CDR3 coding sequence is TGTGCCAGCAGCCGAAGAGGGGGAATCACCGGGGAGCTGTTTTTT.

This clonotype came up a few times. The chain combines TRBV20-1 with TRBJ1-1, with D hard to call. Germline lookup yields CDR1 DFQATT and CDR2 SNEGSKA (reference sequence). The V end lost 3 bases, the J end lost 6 bases, and 11 bases lay between the germline ends. The CDR3 runs 12 residues. The CDR3 DNA reads TGCAGTGCTAGGGAGGCCGACGCTGAAGCTTTCTTT. Its protein is CSAREADAEAFF.

This clonotype was observed many times. The rearrangement links TRBV6-1 to TRBJ2-7, with D perhaps TRBD1 or TRBD2 (5 bases each). Germline CDR1 and CDR2: MNHNS and SASEGT. The CDR3 has 14 amino acids. Deletions cut 7 bases from V and 0 bases from J, with 13 bases between. DNA of the CDR3: TGTGCCAGCAAACCGGGACGCAGCTCCTACGAGCAGTACTTC. Translation: CASKPGRSSYEQYF.

This clonotype came up a few times. This chain links TRBV28 with TRBJ1-4; D unclear. Germline V gene sequence: CDR1 MDHEN, CDR2 SYDVKM. The V end lost 5 bases, the J end lost 15 bases, and 19 bases lay between the germline ends. CDR3 length equals 13 residues. CDR3 amino acids: CASSPPTPTPLFF. For the CDR3, the DNA is TGTGCCAGCAGTCCTCCGACCCCTACTCCGTTGTTTTTT.

The chain joins TRBV6-2 or TRBV6-3 to TRBJ2-3, with 8 positions matching TRBD1. This CDR3 contains 15 residues. The V gene end was trimmed by 4 bases and the J gene end by 2 bases; junction bases not matched to a gene: 5. Germline CDR1 and CDR2: MNHEY and SVGEGT. Here the CDR3 reads CASSSGQGHTDTQYF. As DNA, the CDR3 is TGTGCCAGCAGTTCTGGACAGGGCCACACAGATACGCAGTATTTT.